The rows below give T cell receptor beta chains drawn from one sample of a study of cytomegalovirus exposure and HLA in healthy donors. Repertoires were generated with immunoSEQ multiplex PCR, while TCRdb's copy carries only in-frame clones and drops some. The data show some 240,000 clones, roughly 83% seen once. The sample was PBMCs. Source of these receptors: a woman under 30 in good health and CMV-seronegative. The CDR3 runs from the conserved cysteine through the conserved F or W. The order of the fields is clone size, V gene, D gene, J gene, CDR3 DNA, CDR3 protein. A D gene is named only where the DNA matches it firmly. Expanded clones get a size class; other rows say once, few or many, or leave the size out.

>NA|TRBV5-6|TRBD1|TRBJ2-1
TGTGCCAGCAGCCCGCTGACAGGGGACCCCTACAATGAGCAGTTCTTC
CASSPLTGDPYNEQFF
>NA|TRBV14|NA|TRBJ2-3
TGTGCCAGCAGCCAGGCCACGGGACCCAACGTGGGCACAGATACGCAGTATTTT
CASSQATGPNVGTDTQYF
>NA|TRBV6-1|TRBD1|TRBJ1-2
TGTGCCAGCAGTGGAGAGGGGGCAGATGGCTACACCTTC
CASSGEGADGYTF
>NA|TRBV5-1|TRBD2|TRBJ2-2
TGCGCCAGCAGCGATCTAGCGGGAGATCTTGCCGGGGAGCTGTTTTTT
CASSDLAGDLAGELFF
>NA|TRBV27|NA|TRBJ1-4
TGTGCCAGCAGTTTCCTAGGGCCGGGGGAAAAACTGTTTTTT
CASSFLGPGEKLFF
>NA|TRBV5-1|NA|TRBJ2-2
TGCGCCAGCAGCTTCCCCACGGGGGGCTTATACACCGGGGAGCTGTTTTTT
CASSFPTGGLYTGELFF
>NA|TRBV27|NA|TRBJ1-5
TGTGCCAGCAGTTTATCGGGAGGGCAGGGGCTCTTTCAGCCCCAGCATTTT
CASSLSGGQGLFQPQHF
>few|TRBV27|TRBD2|TRBJ2-7
TGTGCCAGCTGCTCGTTGCGGGAGGCGTCCTACGAGCAGTACTTC
CASCSLREASYEQYF
>NA|TRBV5-1|NA|TRBJ1-1
TGCGCCAGCAGCCCGGATCGGGTGAACACTGAAGCTTTCTTT
CASSPDRVNTEAFF
>few|TRBV5-5|TRBD1|TRBJ1-2
TGTGCCAGCAGCGGGACTTTGACAGGGGCAGTGTGGCATGGCTACACCTTC
CASSGTLTGAVWHGYTF
>few|TRBV27|NA|TRBJ2-7
TGTGCCAGCAGTTCCTCCTACGAGCAGTACTTC
CASSSSYEQYF
>once|TRBV28|TRBD1|TRBJ2-7
TGTGCCAGCATCGCCGGGACAGCCTCCTACGAGCAGTACTTC
CASIAGTASYEQYF
>once|TRBV30|NA|TRBJ2-3
TGTGCCTGGAGTCCTTTGTGGGGGGGCTCAGATACGCAGTATTTT
CAWSPLWGGSDTQYF
>NA|TRBV20-1|NA|TRBJ2-3
TGCAGTGAGGAGCGGGCAGATACGCAGTATTTT
CSEERADTQYF
>once|TRBV19|TRBD1|TRBJ1-5
TGTGCCAGTAGTAACCCCGTGGACAGGGGGCAGCCCCAGCATTTT
CASSNPVDRGQPQHF
>NA|TRBV11-2|TRBD2|TRBJ2-1
TGTGCCAGCAGCCGGCCCAGACTAGCCAACTCCTACAATGAGCAGTTCTTC
CASSRPRLANSYNEQFF
>NA|TRBV30|NA|TRBJ1-4
TGTGCCTGGGAAAGACAGGCTAATGAAAAACTGTTTTTT
CAWERQANEKLFF
>few|TRBV28|TRBD1|TRBJ1-2
TGTGCCAGCAGTATCCCCGGGACAGGGGGCCGCCCCACCTTC
CASSIPGTGGRPTF
>few|TRBV13|NA|TRBJ1-2
TGTGCCAGCAGCTTAGGAGTACGCCAGACAGCTAACTATGGCTACACCTTC
CASSLGVRQTANYGYTF